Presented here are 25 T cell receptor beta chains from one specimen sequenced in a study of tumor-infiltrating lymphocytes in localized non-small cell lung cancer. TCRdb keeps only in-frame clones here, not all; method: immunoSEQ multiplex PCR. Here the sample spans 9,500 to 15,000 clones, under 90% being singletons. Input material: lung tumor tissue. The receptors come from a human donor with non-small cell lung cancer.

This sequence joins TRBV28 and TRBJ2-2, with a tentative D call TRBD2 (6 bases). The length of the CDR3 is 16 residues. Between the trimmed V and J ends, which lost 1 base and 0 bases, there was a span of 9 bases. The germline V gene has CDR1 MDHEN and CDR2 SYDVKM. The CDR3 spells CASSLLAVPNTGELFF. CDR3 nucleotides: TGTGCCAGCAGTTTATTAGCGGTCCCGAACACCGGGGAGCTGTTTTTT.

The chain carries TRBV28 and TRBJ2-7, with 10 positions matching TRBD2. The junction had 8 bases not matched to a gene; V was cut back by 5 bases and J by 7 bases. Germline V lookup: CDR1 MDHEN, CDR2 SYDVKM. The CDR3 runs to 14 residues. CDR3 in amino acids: CASSTSGVPWEQYF. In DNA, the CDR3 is TGTGCCAGCAGTACTAGCGGGGTCCCTTGGGAGCAGTACTTC.

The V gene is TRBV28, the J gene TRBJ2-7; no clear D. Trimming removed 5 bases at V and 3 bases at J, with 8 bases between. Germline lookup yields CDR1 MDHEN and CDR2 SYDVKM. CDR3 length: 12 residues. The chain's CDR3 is CASSRDHYEQYF. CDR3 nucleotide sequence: TGTGCCAGCAGTCGAGACCACTACGAGCAGTACTTC.

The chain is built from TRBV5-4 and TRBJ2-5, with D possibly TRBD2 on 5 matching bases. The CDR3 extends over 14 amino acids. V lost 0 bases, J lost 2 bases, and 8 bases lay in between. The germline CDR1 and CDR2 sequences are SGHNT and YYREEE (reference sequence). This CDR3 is CASSLVQRQETQYF. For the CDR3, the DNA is TGTGCCAGCAGCTTGGTCCAGCGGCAAGAGACCCAGTACTTC.

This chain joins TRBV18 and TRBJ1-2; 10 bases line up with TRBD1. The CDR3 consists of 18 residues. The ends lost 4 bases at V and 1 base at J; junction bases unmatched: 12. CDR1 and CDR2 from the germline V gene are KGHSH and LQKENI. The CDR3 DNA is TGTGCCAGCTCACTTCTGAGAAGCGGGACAGGGGATAACTATGGCTACACCTTC. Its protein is CASSLLRSGTGDNYGYTF.

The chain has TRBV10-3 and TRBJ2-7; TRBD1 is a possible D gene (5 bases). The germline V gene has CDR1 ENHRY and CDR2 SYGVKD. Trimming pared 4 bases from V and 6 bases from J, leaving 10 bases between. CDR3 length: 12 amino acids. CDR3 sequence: CAISGQGSEQYF. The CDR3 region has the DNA TGTGCCATCAGTGGTCAGGGCTCCGAGCAGTACTTC.

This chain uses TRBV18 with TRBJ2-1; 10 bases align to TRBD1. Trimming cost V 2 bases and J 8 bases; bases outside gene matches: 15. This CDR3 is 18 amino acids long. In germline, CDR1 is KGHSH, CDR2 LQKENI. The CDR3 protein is CASSPYPPRGQGNHEQFF. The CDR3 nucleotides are TGTGCCAGCTCACCATATCCCCCGAGGGGACAGGGGAATCATGAGCAGTTCTTC. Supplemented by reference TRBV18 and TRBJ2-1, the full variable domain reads NAGVMQNPRHLVRRRGQEARLRCSPMKGHSHVYWYRQLPEEGLKFMVYLQKENIIDESGMPKERFSAEFPKEGPSILRIQQVVRGDSAAYFCASSPYPPRGQGNHEQFFGPGTRLTVL.

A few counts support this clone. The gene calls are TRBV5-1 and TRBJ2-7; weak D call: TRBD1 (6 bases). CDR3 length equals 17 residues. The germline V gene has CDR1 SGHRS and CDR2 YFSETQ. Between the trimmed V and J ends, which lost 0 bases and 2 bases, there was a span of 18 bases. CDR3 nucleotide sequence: TGCGCCAGCAGCTTGGCCCTCGGGACACAGACCCCCTACGAGCAGTACTTC. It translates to CASSLALGTQTPYEQYF.

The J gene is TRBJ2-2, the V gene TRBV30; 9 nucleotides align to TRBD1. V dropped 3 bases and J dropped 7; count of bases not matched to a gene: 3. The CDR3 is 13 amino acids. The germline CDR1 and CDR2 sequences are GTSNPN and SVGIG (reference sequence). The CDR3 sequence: CAWSGQGLGELFF. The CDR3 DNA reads TGTGCCTGGAGCGGACAGGGGCTCGGGGAGCTGTTTTTT. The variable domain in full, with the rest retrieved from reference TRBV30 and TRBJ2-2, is SQTIHQWPATLVQPVGSPLSLECTVEGTSNPNLYWYRQAAGRGLQLLFYSVGIGQISSEVPQNLSASRPQDRQFILSSKKLLLSDSGFYLCAWSGQGLGELFFGEGSRLTVL.

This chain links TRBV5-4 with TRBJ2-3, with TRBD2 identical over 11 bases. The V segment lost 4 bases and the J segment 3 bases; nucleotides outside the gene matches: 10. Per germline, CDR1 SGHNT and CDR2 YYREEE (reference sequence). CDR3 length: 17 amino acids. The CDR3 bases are TGTGCCAGCAGCCAAGTCGTAGCGGGAGGGCCAACAGATACGCAGTATTTT. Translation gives CASSQVVAGGPTDTQYF.

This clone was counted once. The DNA of the CDR3 is TGTGCCAGCCGGATCGGGACAGGCGATAGCAATCAGCCCCAGCATTTT. Residues: CASRIGTGDSNQPQHF. The J gene is TRBJ1-5, the V gene TRBV6-6; the match to TRBD1 covers 8 bases. The CDR3 runs 16 residues. The junction had 9 bases not matched to a gene; V was cut back by 8 bases and J by 0 bases. Germline CDR1 MNHNY, CDR2 SVGAGI (reference sequence).

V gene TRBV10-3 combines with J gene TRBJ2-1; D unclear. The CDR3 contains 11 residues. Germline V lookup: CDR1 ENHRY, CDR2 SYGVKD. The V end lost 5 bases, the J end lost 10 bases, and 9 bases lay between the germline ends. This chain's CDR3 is CAISSDAEQFF. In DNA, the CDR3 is TGTGCCATCAGTTCGGACGCCGAGCAGTTCTTC.

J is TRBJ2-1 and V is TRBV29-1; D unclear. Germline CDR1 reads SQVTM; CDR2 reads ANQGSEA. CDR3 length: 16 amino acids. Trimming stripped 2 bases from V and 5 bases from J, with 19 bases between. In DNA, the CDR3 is TGCAGCGTTGAATACGGACGACTTCGGGTGAACAATGAGCAGTTCTTC. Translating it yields CSVEYGRLRVNNEQFF.

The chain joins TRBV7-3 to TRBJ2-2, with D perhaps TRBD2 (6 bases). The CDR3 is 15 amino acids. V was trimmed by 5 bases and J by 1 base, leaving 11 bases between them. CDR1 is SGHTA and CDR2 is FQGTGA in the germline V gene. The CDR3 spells CASSRGTLNTGELFF. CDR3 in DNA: TGTGCCAGCAGCCGAGGGACTCTGAACACCGGGGAGCTGTTTTTT.

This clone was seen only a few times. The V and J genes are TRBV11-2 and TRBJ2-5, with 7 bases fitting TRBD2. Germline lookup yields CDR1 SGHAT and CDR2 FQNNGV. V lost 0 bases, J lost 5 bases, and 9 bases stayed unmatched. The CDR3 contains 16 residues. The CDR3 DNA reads TGTGCCAGCAGCTTAGATGGCGGGAGCAGTTGGGAGACCCAGTACTTC. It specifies CASSLDGGSSWETQYF.

In DNA form, the CDR3 reads TGTGCCCTCCTAGGGGACACCTATGGCTACACCTTC. Translating gives CALLGDTYGYTF. This sequence joins TRBV30 and TRBJ1-2, with D possibly being TRBD1 (6 bases). CDR1 and CDR2 (germline): GTSNPN, SVGIG (reference sequence). The CDR3 spans 12 residues. The V and J ends lost 8 bases and 4 bases respectively, with 14 bases between them.

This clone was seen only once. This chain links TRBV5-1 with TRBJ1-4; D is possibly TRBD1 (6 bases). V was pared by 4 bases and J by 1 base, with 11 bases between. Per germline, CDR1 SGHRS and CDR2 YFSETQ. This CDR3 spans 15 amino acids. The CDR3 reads CASSPGAQTNEKLFF. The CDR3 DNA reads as TGCGCCAGCAGCCCAGGGGCCCAAACTAATGAAAAACTGTTTTTT.

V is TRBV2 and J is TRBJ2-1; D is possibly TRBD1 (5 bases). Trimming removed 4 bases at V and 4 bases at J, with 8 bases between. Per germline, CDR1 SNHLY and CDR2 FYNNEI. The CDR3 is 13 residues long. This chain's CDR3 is CASSAQGYNEQFF. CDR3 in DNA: TGTGCCAGCAGTGCTCAGGGATACAATGAGCAGTTCTTC.

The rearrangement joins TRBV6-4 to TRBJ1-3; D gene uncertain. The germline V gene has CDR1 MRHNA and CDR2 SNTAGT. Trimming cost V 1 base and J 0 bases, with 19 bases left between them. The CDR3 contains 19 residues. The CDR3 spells CASSDLGRLIRSSGNTIYF. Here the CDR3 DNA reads TGTGCCAGCAGTGACTTAGGCAGGTTAATACGGAGCTCTGGAAACACCATATATTTT.

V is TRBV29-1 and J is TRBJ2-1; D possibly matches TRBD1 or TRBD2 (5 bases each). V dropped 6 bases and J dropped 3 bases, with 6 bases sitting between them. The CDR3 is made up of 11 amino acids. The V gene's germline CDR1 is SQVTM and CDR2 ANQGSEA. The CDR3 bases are TGCAGCGTGGGGGTCTACAATGAGCAGTTCTTC. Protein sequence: CSVGVYNEQFF.

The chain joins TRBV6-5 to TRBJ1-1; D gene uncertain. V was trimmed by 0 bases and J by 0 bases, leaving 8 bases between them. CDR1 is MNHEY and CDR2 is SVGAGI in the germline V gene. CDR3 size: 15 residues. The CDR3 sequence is CASSYSRHLNTEAFF. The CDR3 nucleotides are TGTGCCAGCAGTTACTCGAGACATTTGAACACTGAAGCTTTCTTT.

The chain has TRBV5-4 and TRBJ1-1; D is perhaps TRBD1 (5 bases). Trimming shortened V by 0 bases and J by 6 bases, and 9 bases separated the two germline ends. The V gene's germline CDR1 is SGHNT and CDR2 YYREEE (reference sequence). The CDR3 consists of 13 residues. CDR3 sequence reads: CASSLVREAEAFF. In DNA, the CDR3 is TGTGCCAGCAGCTTGGTCAGGGAGGCTGAAGCTTTCTTT.

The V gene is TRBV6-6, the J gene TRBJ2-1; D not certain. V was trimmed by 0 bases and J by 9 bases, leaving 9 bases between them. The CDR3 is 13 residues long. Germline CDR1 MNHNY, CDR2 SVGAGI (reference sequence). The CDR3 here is CASSYSRRLEQFF. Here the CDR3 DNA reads TGTGCCAGCAGTTACTCGAGAAGGCTTGAGCAGTTCTTC.

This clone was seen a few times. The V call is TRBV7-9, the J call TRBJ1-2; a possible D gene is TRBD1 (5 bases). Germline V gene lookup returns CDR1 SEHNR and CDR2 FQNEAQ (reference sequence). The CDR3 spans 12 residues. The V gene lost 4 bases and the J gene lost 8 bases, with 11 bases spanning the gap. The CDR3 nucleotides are TGTGCCAGCAGCTCGGGCAGGGTGGGCTACACCTTC. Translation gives CASSSGRVGYTF.

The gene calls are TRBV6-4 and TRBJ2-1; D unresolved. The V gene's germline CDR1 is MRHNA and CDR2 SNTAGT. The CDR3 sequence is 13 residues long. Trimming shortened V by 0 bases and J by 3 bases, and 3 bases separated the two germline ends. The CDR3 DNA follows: TGTGCCAGCAGTGACTCGGACTACAATGAGCAGTTCTTC. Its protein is CASSDSDYNEQFF.